Listed below are T cell receptor beta chains from one sample, sequenced in a study of shared clonotypes between healthy human individuals. Assay used: immunoSEQ multiplex PCR; TCRdb lists only in-frame clones, some missing. In the table there are 2 million to 2.5 million clones, nearly 97% of which are singletons. The sample comprised naive CD4+ T cells sorted from blood. The receptors here all came from a man between 18 and 29 years old in good health. CDR3s include the opening cysteine and the closing phenylalanine or tryptophan. A D gene is named only where the DNA matches it firmly. Expanded clones are given a class, and other clones once, few, many or no size at all.

d_gene	v_gene	abundance	j_gene	CDR3nt	CDR3aa
TRBD1	TRBV5-1	NA	TRBJ2-7	TGCGCCAGCAGCTCCCGGACAGGGAGCTCCTACGAGCAGTACTTC	CASSSRTGSSYEQYF
TRBD2	TRBV6-6	NA	TRBJ2-2	TGTGCCAGCAGTTACTCCGGACTAGCATGGACCGGGGAGCTGTTTTTT	CASSYSGLAWTGELFF
TRBD1	TRBV7-9	NA	TRBJ1-4	TGTGCCAGCAGCTTAGAGGACAGGGGTCCAAGGAAACTGTTTTTT	CASSLEDRGPRKLFF
TRBD1	TRBV6-6	NA	TRBJ1-6	TGTGCCAGCAGTACCGGACAGGGGCAGAATTCACCCCTCCACTTT	CASSTGQGQNSPLHF
TRBD2	TRBV7-9	NA	TRBJ2-1	TGTGCCAGCAGCTTGGGGACTAGCGGCACCAATGAGCAGTTCTTC	CASSLGTSGTNEQFF
TRBD1	TRBV11-1	NA	TRBJ2-1	TGTGCCAGCAGCTGGGACAGGAACTACAATGAGCAGTTCTTC	CASSWDRNYNEQFF
NA	TRBV7-9	NA	TRBJ2-1	TGTGCCAGCAGCTTAGACAACGATAATGAGCAGTTCTTC	CASSLDNDNEQFF
TRBD1	TRBV2	NA	TRBJ1-2	TGTGCCAGCAGTGAAGGAGGGACAGGGGTCTATGGCTACACCTTC	CASSEGGTGVYGYTF
NA	TRBV5-1	once	TRBJ1-2	TGCGCCAGCAGCTCCCCGGACAGAAAGAGAAACTATGGCTACACCTTC	CASSSPDRKRNYGYTF
NA	TRBV5-6	once	TRBJ2-5	TGTGCCAGCAGCTTGCGGGGGAGAAATAAAGAGACCCAGTACTTC	CASSLRGRNKETQYF
NA	TRBV5-4	NA	TRBJ2-3	TGTGCCAGCAGCTCACTTAGCACAGATACGCAGTATTTT	CASSSLSTDTQYF
TRBD1	TRBV4-1	NA	TRBJ2-5	TGCGCCAGCAGCTCCTACCCGGGACAGGGCGCTCAAGAGACCCAGTACTTC	CASSSYPGQGAQETQYF
TRBD2	TRBV30	NA	TRBJ2-3	TGTGCCTGGGGAAGCGGGGGAAGCACAGATACGCAGTATTTT	CAWGSGGSTDTQYF
TRBD2	TRBV4-3	NA	TRBJ2-3	TGCGCCAGCAGCCAGGGTGGGACTAGCGGGAGTATTCAGTATTTT	CASSQGGTSGSIQYF
NA	TRBV5-1	NA	TRBJ2-5	TGCGCCAGCAGCTCTGGGACTTTTCAAGAGACCCAGTACTTC	CASSSGTFQETQYF
NA	TRBV5-1	NA	TRBJ2-2	TGCGCCAGCACCCTCGTACTCCAGAACACCGGGGAGCTGTTTTTT	CASTLVLQNTGELFF
TRBD1	TRBV25-1	NA	TRBJ1-6	TGTGCCAGCAGTGAATTGCGGACAGGGACTTCACCCCTCCACTTT	CASSELRTGTSPLHF
NA	TRBV5-1	NA	TRBJ1-1	TGCGCCAGCAGCTTGGACACTTCATACCCCACTGAAGCTTTCTTT	CASSLDTSYPTEAFF
NA	TRBV30	NA	TRBJ2-7	TGTGCCTGGTATAAATTGAGCTCCTACGAGCAGTACTTC	CAWYKLSSYEQYF
TRBD1	TRBV28	NA	TRBJ1-2	TGTGCCAGCAGCCCGACCCGGGGACAGGACTATGGCTACACCTTC	CASSPTRGQDYGYTF
NA	TRBV29-1	NA	TRBJ2-5	TGCAGCGTTGAGGGCGGGGTACAGACCCAGTACTTC	CSVEGGVQTQYF
NA	TRBV29-1	NA	TRBJ2-7	TGCAGCGTTGAGAGCGCCGGTGAGGGGCAGTACTTC	CSVESAGEGQYF
NA	TRBV2	NA	TRBJ2-7	TGTGCCAGCACGGGACTCACCTACGAGCAGTACTTC	CASTGLTYEQYF